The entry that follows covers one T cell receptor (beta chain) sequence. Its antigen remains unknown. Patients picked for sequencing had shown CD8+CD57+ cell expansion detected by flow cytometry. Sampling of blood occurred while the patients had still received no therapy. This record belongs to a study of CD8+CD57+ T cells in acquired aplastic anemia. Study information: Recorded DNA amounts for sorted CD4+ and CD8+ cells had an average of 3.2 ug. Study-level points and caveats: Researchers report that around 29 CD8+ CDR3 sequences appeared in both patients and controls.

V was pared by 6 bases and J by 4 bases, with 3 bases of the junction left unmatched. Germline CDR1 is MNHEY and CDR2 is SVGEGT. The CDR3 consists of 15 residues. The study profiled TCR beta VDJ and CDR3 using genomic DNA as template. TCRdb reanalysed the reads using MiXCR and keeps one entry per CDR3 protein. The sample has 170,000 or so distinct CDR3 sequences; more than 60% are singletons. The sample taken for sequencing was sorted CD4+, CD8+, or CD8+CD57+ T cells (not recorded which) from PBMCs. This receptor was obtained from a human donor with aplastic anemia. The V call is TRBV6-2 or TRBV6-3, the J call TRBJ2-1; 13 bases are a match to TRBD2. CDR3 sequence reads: CASSPTSGGYNEQFF. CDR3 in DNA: TGTGCCAGCAGCCCGACTAGCGGGGGGTACAATGAGCAGTTCTTC.